This T cell receptor beta chain emerged from a study of Graves' ophthalmopathy and Graves' hyperthyroidism listed by TCRdb under 2018. Turning to the overall study: Stable hyperthyroidism was defined as no progression to ophthalmopathy within 18 months of follow-up. The study used TCR beta repertoire signatures to distinguish Graves' ophthalmopathy from Graves' hyperthyroidism and to predict progression to ophthalmopathy. In total, 135 blood samples were TCR-sequenced: around 42 ophthalmopathy, about 75 hyperthyroidism and about 17 hyperthyroidism-to-ophthalmopathy patients. To explore V-J signatures that separate ophthalmopathy from hyperthyroidism, a discovery set of approximately 100 patients was enrolled, consisting of about 41 with ophthalmopathy and around 57 with stable hyperthyroidism. An independent validation cohort comprised roughly 20 hyperthyroidism patients and about 16 patients who later progressed from hyperthyroidism to ophthalmopathy. In roughly six hyperthyroidism patients, T-cell repertoires of thyroid tissue and blood were compared. Following sample collection, hyperthyroidism patients were given methimazole at a starting dose of 30 mg daily, and ophthalmopathy patients were given high-dose intravenous methylprednisolone. The investigation overall reported the following: No statistical method was used to set the sample size in advance, and the investigators knew which group each participant was assigned to. Among expanded thyroid clonotypes with frequency above 0.001, most also showed up in blood, which suggests that blood repertoires may reflect the thyroid immune response. Ophthalmopathy was separated from stable hyperthyroidism by the 13-signature model with 85% to 90% sensitivity and around 81% specificity in cross-validation and with 80%/75% in the test set. In validation, the model predicted ophthalmopathy progression with roughly 68% sensitivity and 72% to 80% specificity; some 13 predicted patients were CT-confirmed with GO in a median of about 7.1 months.

The junction carries 18 bases between V and J, which are trimmed by 7 bases and 3 bases respectively. The CDR3 has 14 amino acids, counting the end cysteine and phenylalanine. Kept here is only the CDR3 DNA, which spans 42 bases and is read in frame from base 1. The germline V gene yields SQVTM for CDR1 and ANQGSEA for CDR2. For repertoire sequencing, the TCR beta CDR3 regions were amplified from RNA transcripts. The first round was an RT-PCR using HTBI primers with the Qiagen OneStep RT-PCR kit, and this first round was followed by a second-round multiplex PCR, then size selection and purification. Libraries were sequenced on an Illumina HiSeq2000 using paired-end 100 bp reads. Concerning the study's data processing: SOAPnuke was used to process the reads, removing any read that contained adapters or uncalled bases, had a mean Phred below 15, or lacked an exact match to the constant primer or identifier. High-quality paired reads were merged with COPE v1.2.5. Clonotypes were defined as unique nucleotide sequences and were aligned to IMGT TRB V, D and J references using MiTCR v1.1. Analysis was restricted to V-J combinations with a frequency above 0.0001, which covered just over 98% of repertoires. A TCR clonal expansion and chaos score per V-J combination was defined as the ratio of F50 clonal expansion to chaos observed in the TCRdist matrix. Welch's t-statistics and random forest were used to reduce the features to about 14 V-J combinations, which were then used as input to a naive Bayes classifier. The similarity between thyroid and blood repertoires was quantified using the Morisita-Horn index. TCRdb handled the public reads itself, with Q25 trimming in fastp and clone calling in MiXCR, and kept productive beta chains. Each CDR3 protein appears once, grouped with its most common genes and DNA. These V and J calls derive from TCRdb rather than the authors' analysis. The sample yields approximately 540,000 distinct CDR3 sequences; 39% were counted once. The biggest ten clones account for about 4.2% of the sample.

Of note for this clonotype: This receptor's antigen is unknown. The input lacks base qualities; no much larger clone sits a single base away.

Patients with hyperthyroidism were aged 18 to 65 years, had been newly diagnosed, and had a disease duration of less than 2 months. Anyone with other autoimmune diseases, uncontrolled infections, pregnancy or lactation was excluded from the study. Clinical symptoms, serum thyroxine, TRAb, thyroid ultrasound and orbital computed tomography formed the basis of the diagnosis. Total RNA was extracted with Trizol reagent and quality-checked on an Agilent 2100 Bioanalyzer. The TCR originated in an adult man with Graves' hyperthyroidism. The rearrangement combines TRBV29-1 with TRBJ1-1; possibly the D gene is TRBD1, per 6 matching bases. Sequencing was carried out using peripheral blood or thyroid tissue (not recorded which). The CDR3 loop reads CSATLGGRYTEAFF. In nucleotides, the sequence is TGCAGCGCCACCCTTGGGGGGCGTTACACTGAAGCTTTCTTT. The full variable domain, completed from the reference TRBV29-1 and TRBJ1-1 proteins outside the CDR3, reads SAVISQKPSRDICQRGTSLTIQCQVDSQVTMMFWYRQQPGQSLTLIATANQGSEATYESGFVIDKFPISRPNLTFSTLTVSNMSPEDSSIYLCSATLGGRYTEAFFGQGTRLTVV.